This TCR beta chain is drawn from a study of beta chain features in type 1 diabetes. Germline CDR1 and CDR2: SGHTA and FQGNSA. V trimming: 5 bases; J trimming: 3 bases; junction bases outside the gene matches: 5. The CDR3 length is 14 residues. What was sequenced were expressed TCRB transcripts, since all of the isolated RNA had been reverse transcribed. Using immunoSEQ multiplex PCR, the repertoire was profiled, and TCRdb retains in-frame clones only, with some absent. Here the sample spans about 620,000 clones, about 16% being singletons. Material: naive CD4+ T cells from blood. The clonotype comes from a man between 18 and 29 years old in good health. The chain has TRBV7-2 and TRBJ2-7; 9 bases map to TRBD1. Here the CDR3 DNA reads TGTGCCAGCAGCGCCGGGACAGGGAGCTACGAGCAGTACTTC. It codes for CASSAGTGSYEQYF. Using reference TRBV7-2 and TRBJ2-7 for the parts outside the CDR3, the full variable domain is GAGVSQSPSNKVTEKGKDVELRCDPISGHTALYWYRQSLGQGLEFLIYFQGNSAPDKSGLPSDRFSAERTGGSVSTLTIQRTQQEDSAVYLCASSAGTGSYEQYFGPGTRLTVT.